A selection of T cell receptor beta chains follows, all from one sample in a study of cytomegalovirus exposure and HLA in healthy donors. Measured with immunoSEQ multiplex PCR; TCRdb has only the in-frame clones, and not every one. This sample has roughly 100,000 clones, with around 66% found just once. Material: PBMCs. The receptors were gathered from a woman between 45 and 65 years old in good health and CMV-seronegative. Both conserved end residues are part of each CDR3. A D gene is named only where the DNA matches it firmly. For some rows the clone size is stated as once, few or many, or as a class when expanded; others skip it.

abundance	v_gene	j_gene	d_gene	CDR3nt	CDR3aa
once	TRBV27	TRBJ2-3	TRBD1	TGTGCCAGCAGTTTGCTCGGGACAGGGGTGGCGTATTTT	CASSLLGTGVAYF
NA	TRBV5-1	TRBJ1-3	TRBD1	TGCGCCAGCAGCTTACAGGGGGCTTTTGGAAACACCATATATTTT	CASSLQGAFGNTIYF
once	TRBV15	TRBJ1-6	NA	TGTGCCACCAGCAGAGATCTTAATTCACCCCTCCACTTT	CATSRDLNSPLHF
NA	TRBV6-5	TRBJ2-7	TRBD1	TGTGCCAGCACCGATGAAACAGGGGGCCAGTACTTC	CASTDETGGQYF
NA	TRBV25-1	TRBJ2-1	TRBD2	TGTGCCAGCAGTGAAGATGGAAGGGAGGGAGACAATGAGCAGTTCTTC	CASSEDGREGDNEQFF
NA	TRBV2	TRBJ1-5	NA	TGTGCCAGCAGTGAAGGGACTACCTACGGCAATCAGCCCCAGCATTTT	CASSEGTTYGNQPQHF
NA	TRBV5-1	TRBJ2-7	TRBD1	TGCGCCAGCAGCTCGACAGGGGGCTTGAACGAGCAGTACTTC	CASSSTGGLNEQYF
NA	TRBV2	TRBJ2-5	NA	TGTGCCAGCAGTGGATTTCCGGGGTTGGAGACCCAGTACTTC	CASSGFPGLETQYF
NA	TRBV7-9	TRBJ1-3	TRBD1	TGTGCCAGCAGACAGGGGGGAAACACCATATATTTT	CASRQGGNTIYF
NA	TRBV4-1	TRBJ2-7	TRBD1	TGCGCCAGCAGCCCCCAGGGGGTTTTACCCCACGAGCAGTACTTC	CASSPQGVLPHEQYF
once	TRBV18	TRBJ2-7	TRBD2	TGTGCCAGCTCACCCGGACTAGCGGAGGACGAGCAGTACTTC	CASSPGLAEDEQYF
once	TRBV11-3	TRBJ2-2	TRBD2	TGTGCCAGCAGCTTGTGGGGGGGGAGCGGGGAGCTGTTTTTT	CASSLWGGSGELFF
NA	TRBV5-4	TRBJ2-5	NA	TGTGCCAGCAGCTTGTTTTCGCAGGCCTATCAAGAGACCCAGTACTTC	CASSLFSQAYQETQYF
NA	TRBV11-3	TRBJ2-1	TRBD2	TGTGCCAGCAGCTTAGAATTCGGGGGGTACTACAATGAGCAGTTCTTC	CASSLEFGGYYNEQFF